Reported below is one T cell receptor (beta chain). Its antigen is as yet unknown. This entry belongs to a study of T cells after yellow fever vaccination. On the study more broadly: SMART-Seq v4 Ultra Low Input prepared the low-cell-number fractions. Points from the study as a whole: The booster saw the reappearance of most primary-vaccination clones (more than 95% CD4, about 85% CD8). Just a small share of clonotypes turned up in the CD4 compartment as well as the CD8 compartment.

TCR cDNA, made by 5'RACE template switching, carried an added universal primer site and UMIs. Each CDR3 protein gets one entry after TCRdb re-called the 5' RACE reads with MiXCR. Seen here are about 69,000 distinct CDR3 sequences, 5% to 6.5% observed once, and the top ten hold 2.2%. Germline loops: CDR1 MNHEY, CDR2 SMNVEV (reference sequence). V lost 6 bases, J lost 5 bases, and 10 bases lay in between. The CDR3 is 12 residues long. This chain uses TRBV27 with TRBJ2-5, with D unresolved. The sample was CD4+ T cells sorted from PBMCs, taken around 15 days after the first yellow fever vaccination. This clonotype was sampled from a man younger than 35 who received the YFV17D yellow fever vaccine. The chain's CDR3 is CASRGLEETQYF. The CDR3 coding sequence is TGTGCCAGCAGAGGGCTGGAGGAGACCCAGTACTTC.